What follows are 18 T cell receptor beta chains derived from one specimen sequenced in a study of CD8 T cell repertoires and HIV-1 epitope variants (TCRdb year 2020). The library was generated by the immunoSEQ multiplex PCR assay. Entries here come from immuneACCESS through TCRdb and include only in-frame sequences with V and J called. Some clones fail to appear in such tables; in the studies checked, an unresolved V gene covers under half of the shortfall, and the cause of the remainder is unknown. The sample table lists 2,500 to 3,000 clones, roughly 72% of them with a count of one. Together, the top ten hold approximately 40% of the sample. The antigens of these receptors remain unknown. The sequencing input was cultured CD8+ T cells derived from PBMCs. These receptors were collected from a male donor with HIV.

This chain connects TRBV30 to TRBJ2-7; 10 bases are a match to TRBD1. Germline lookup yields CDR1 GTSNPN and CDR2 SVGIG (reference sequence). This CDR3 is built from 14 residues. Trimming cost V 2 bases and J 5 bases; bases outside gene matches: 6. The CDR3 loop is CAWSTGTGANEQYF. Written as DNA, the CDR3 is TGTGCCTGGAGTACCGGGACAGGGGCGAACGAGCAGTACTTC. The full variable domain, its missing parts supplied by reference TRBV30 and TRBJ2-7, is SQTIHQWPATLVQPVGSPLSLECTVEGTSNPNLYWYRQAAGRGLQLLFYSVGIGQISSEVPQNLSASRPQDRQFILSSKKLLLSDSGFYLCAWSTGTGANEQYFGPGTRLTVT.

The V and J genes are TRBV13 and TRBJ2-7; D uncertain. Trimming left V 3 bases short and J 5 bases short, with 17 bases between. CDR1 and CDR2 (germline): PRHDT, FYEKMQ (reference sequence). The CDR3 is 15 amino acids. The CDR3 DNA is TGTGCCAGCAGCTTCTCCGTCTCGCTGGGAAACGAGCAGTACTTC. Amino acids: CASSFSVSLGNEQYF.

This clone has a handful of counts. The gene calls are TRBV18 and TRBJ1-2; perhaps TRBD1 as D (6 bases). The CDR3 spans 15 residues. Germline V gene data show CDR1 as KGHSH and CDR2 as LQKENI. The germline V and J ends were trimmed by 2 bases and 4 bases, with 14 bases remaining between them. The CDR3 DNA follows: TGTGCCAGCTCACCAAATTCAGGGGAGGGCTATGGCTACACCTTC. This encodes CASSPNSGEGYGYTF.

CDR3 residues: CASSAGRGDNNEQFF. The DNA of the CDR3 is TGTGCCAGCAGCGCAGGCAGGGGGGATAACAATGAGCAGTTCTTC. The rearrangement links TRBV7-6 to TRBJ2-1, with D possibly being TRBD1 (7 bases). This CDR3 spans 15 amino acids. Germline CDR1 is SGHVS and CDR2 is FNYEAQ. The ends were cut back, 5 bases at V and 5 bases at J, with 16 bases in the middle.

This chain uses TRBV7-9 with TRBJ2-7; the D gene is possibly TRBD1 (5 bases). This CDR3 has 13 residues. Trimming took 6 bases from V and 6 from J, leaving 15 bases between them. Germline CDR1 and CDR2: SEHNR and FQNEAQ (reference sequence). The CDR3 DNA reads as TGTGCCAGCAGTAAAGAAGGGGATAGCGAGCAGTACTTC. It yields the protein CASSKEGDSEQYF.

V usage is TRBV9 and J usage is TRBJ2-2, with D perhaps matching TRBD2 (6 bases). The CDR3 is 17 amino acids. Trimming left V 0 bases short and J 0 bases short, with 12 bases between. The germline gives CDR1 SGDLS, CDR2 YYNGEE. The CDR3 DNA reads TGTGCCAGCAGCGTAGCTAGGGGAGGAACGAACACCGGGGAGCTGTTTTTT. It translates to CASSVARGGTNTGELFF.

The gene calls are TRBV19 and TRBJ1-2; D uncertain. The CDR3 is 16 amino acids. The germline CDR1 and CDR2 sequences are LNHDA and SQIVND (reference sequence). V lost 7 bases and J lost 4, with 22 bases in between. Here the CDR3 reads CASIAEWTGELYGYTF. For the CDR3, the DNA is TGTGCCAGTATTGCAGAATGGACCGGCGAACTCTATGGCTACACCTTC.

The V gene is TRBV6-1, the J gene TRBJ2-1; the D gene is possibly TRBD2 (5 bases). CDR3 length: 14 residues. CDR1 MNHNS and CDR2 SASEGT come from the germline V gene. V lost 8 bases to trimming and J lost 0 bases, with 11 bases between them. This chain's CDR3 is CASRTSPSYNEQFF. In nucleotides, the CDR3 is TGTGCCAGCCGGACTTCCCCCTCCTACAATGAGCAGTTCTTC.

The V call is TRBV4-1, the J call TRBJ2-2; D is unclear. CDR3 length equals 12 residues. In germline, CDR1 is MGHRA, CDR2 YSYEKL. V shed 4 bases and J shed 7 bases, with 7 bases lying between them. The CDR3 spells CASSPYNGELFF. For the CDR3, the DNA is TGCGCCAGCAGCCCCTACAACGGGGAGCTGTTTTTT.

This clone was picked up one time. The chain joins TRBV4-1 to TRBJ2-1; D uncertain. Germline lookup yields CDR1 MGHRA and CDR2 YSYEKL. This CDR3 comprises 11 residues. V was clipped by 3 bases and J by 10 bases, with 7 bases between them. Here the CDR3 reads CASSQTREQFF. CDR3 nucleotide sequence: TGCGCCAGCAGCCAGACCAGAGAGCAGTTCTTC.

The rearrangement links TRBV28 to TRBJ1-4; D uncertain. This CDR3 contains 14 residues. From germline, CDR1 is MDHEN and CDR2 SYDVKM. V lost 6 bases and J lost 6, with 14 bases in between. CDR3 sequence (DNA): TGTGCCAGCAGCTACGAGGGTGGGGATGAAAAACTGTTTTTT. It is translated as CASSYEGGDEKLFF.

This clone appeared a single time. CDR3 nucleotide sequence: TGTGCCAGCAGTTTCGGCGCCTTTGATGAAAAACTGTTTTTT. Translating gives CASSFGAFDEKLFF. The V call is TRBV27, the J call TRBJ1-4; unclear D gene. The germline V and J ends were trimmed by 3 bases and 6 bases, with 11 bases remaining between them. Germline loops: CDR1 MNHEY, CDR2 SMNVEV (reference sequence). This CDR3 has 14 amino acids.

The CDR3 spells CAWSKGRVWGPDGWPQHF. CDR3 nucleotides: TGTGCCTGGAGTAAAGGGCGAGTGTGGGGACCGGATGGGTGGCCCCAGCATTTT. The chain is built from TRBV30 and TRBJ1-5; D might be TRBD1 (5 bases). The CDR3 is 18 residues long. Germline CDR1 reads GTSNPN; CDR2 reads SVGIG (reference sequence). The germline V and J ends were trimmed by 2 bases and 9 bases, with 29 bases remaining between them. The full variable domain, in which reference TRBV30 and TRBJ1-5 provide the parts outside the CDR3, is SQTIHQWPATLVQPVGSPLSLECTVEGTSNPNLYWYRQAAGRGLQLLFYSVGIGQISSEVPQNLSASRPQDRQFILSSKKLLLSDSGFYLCAWSKGRVWGPDGWPQHFGDGTRLSIL.

This chain joins TRBV6-5 and TRBJ2-3; the match to TRBD2 covers 13 bases. The CDR3 contains 15 residues. V was clipped by 5 bases and J by 1 base; unmatched bases: 0. Germline CDR1 MNHEY, CDR2 SVGAGI. In nucleotides, the CDR3 is TGTGCCAGCAGTGGACTAGCGGGGGGCACAGATACGCAGTATTTT. This sequence encodes CASSGLAGGTDTQYF.

CDR3 nucleotides: TGTGCCAGCAGCTTGGACAGTTACAATGAGCAGTTCTTC. Translated: CASSLDSYNEQFF. This chain uses TRBV5-4 with TRBJ2-1, with D hard to call. Deletions cut 0 bases from V and 4 bases from J, with 5 bases between. The CDR3 totals 13 residues. Germline values: CDR1 SGHNT, CDR2 YYREEE (reference sequence). Based on the CDR3 plus reference TRBV5-4 and TRBJ2-1, the full variable domain is ETGVTQSPTHLIKTRGQQVTLRCSSQSGHNTVSWYQQALGQGPQFIFQYYREEENGRGNFPPRFSGLQFPNYSSELNVNALELDDSALYLCASSLDSYNEQFFGPGTRLTVL.

The V gene is TRBV11-1, the J gene TRBJ2-5, with 8 bases identical to TRBD2. The CDR3 runs to 15 residues. Germline CDR1 SGHAT, CDR2 FQDESV (reference sequence). J was trimmed by 2 bases and V by 5 bases; bases with no gene match: 7. This CDR3 reads CASSPAPSGQETQYF. CDR3 DNA sequence: TGTGCCAGCAGCCCCGCCCCTAGCGGGCAAGAGACCCAGTACTTC.

The chain links TRBV19 to TRBJ2-1, with 11 bases that match TRBD2. This CDR3 contains 15 residues. Germline trimming cut 5 bases from V and 4 bases from J; bases unmatched to any gene: 4. Germline V CDR1 and CDR2: LNHDA, SQIVND (reference sequence). CDR3 in amino acids: CASSRVAGGYNEQFF. The CDR3 DNA follows: TGTGCCAGTAGTCGCGTAGCGGGAGGGTACAATGAGCAGTTCTTC.

DNA for the CDR3: TGTGCCAGCTCACAGGGTTCGGCTGAAGCTTTCTTT. Translating gives CASSQGSAEAFF. J is TRBJ1-1 and V is TRBV18, with D unclear. Germline V gives CDR1 KGHSH, CDR2 LQKENI. V lost 4 bases and J 6 bases, leaving 9 bases between the germline ends. This CDR3 region has 12 residues.